The clone carrying this T cell receptor beta chain appeared once. Its target is unknown. This entry is derived from a study of PD-1 blockade in classical Hodgkin lymphoma. The germline CDR1 and CDR2 sequences are SGHVS and FQNEAQ. Trimming cost V 5 bases and J 5 bases, with 15 bases left between them. The CDR3 contains 15 residues. Relapse after autologous stem cell transplantation occurred in every patient, and brentuximab vedotin exposure varied. Study-level findings and limits: Newly diagnosed patients were reported to start with lower TCR diversity than healthy donors. Reasons behind the repertoire differences stay unclear, perhaps disease activity or earlier therapy. Baseline diversity in complete responders resembled that of newly diagnosed patients.

Method: immunoSEQ multiplex PCR; TCRdb's copy keeps in-frame clones and lacks some. Of roughly 56,000 clones in the sample, around nine tenths were seen once. This specimen consisted of peripheral blood mononuclear cells (PBMCs), obtained before the second cycle of nivolumab. The V gene is TRBV7-8, the J gene TRBJ1-4, with TRBD1 as a possible D gene (6 bases). The receptor was isolated from a human donor with classical Hodgkin lymphoma. The CDR3 loop reads CASSNYRVRNEKLFF. The CDR3 nucleotides read TGTGCCAGCAGCAACTACAGGGTCCGAAATGAAAAACTGTTTTTT.